What follows are 26 T cell receptor beta chains derived from one specimen sequenced in a study of cytomegalovirus exposure and HLA in healthy donors (dated by TCRdb to the late 2010s). The library was built by means of the immunoSEQ multiplex PCR assay. For the multiplex PCR, a mixture combining 60 forward primers for TCR Vbeta segments and 13 reverse primers for TCR Jbeta segments was used. Entries here come from immuneACCESS through TCRdb and include only in-frame sequences with V and J called. Some clones fail to appear in such tables; in the studies checked, an unresolved V gene covers under half of the shortfall, and the cause of the remainder is unknown. The sample profile shows 120,000 or so clones; 78% of them were found once. 1% to 1.5% of the sample belongs to the ten largest clones. The specimen was PBMCs. Receptor source: a woman in her thirties in good health and CMV-seronegative.

As concerns this clone: Within the sample, other DNA sequences also encode this same CDR3. J is TRBJ1-1 and V is TRBV7-9; unclear D gene. CDR3 length equals 14 residues. The V end lost 2 bases, the J end lost 0 bases, and 7 bases lay between the germline ends. Germline-derived CDR1 and CDR2 are SEHNR and FQNEAQ (reference sequence). Here the CDR3 DNA reads TGTGCCAGCAGCTTAACTGGGCTGAACACTGAAGCTTTCTTT. Translation gives CASSLTGLNTEAFF.

The chain couples TRBV27 to TRBJ2-7; 10 positions agree with TRBD2. Germline CDR1 reads MNHEY; CDR2 reads SMNVEV (reference sequence). This CDR3 spans 14 amino acids. V trimming: 7 bases; J trimming: 6 bases; junction bases outside the gene matches: 9. The CDR3 region has the DNA TGTGCCAGCACCCATTCGGGACTAGCGTCCGAGCAGTACTTC. Translating gives CASTHSGLASEQYF.

The rearrangement links TRBV7-9 to TRBJ1-2; no reliable D call. The ends were cut back, 7 bases at V and 4 bases at J, with 16 bases in the middle. The CDR3 runs to 14 residues. In germline, CDR1 is SEHNR, CDR2 FQNEAQ (reference sequence). The CDR3 DNA reads TGTGCCAGCACGCCCGGGGAGACGGGCTATGGCTACACCTTC. Translated, it gives CASTPGETGYGYTF. Full variable domain (remainder filled in from reference TRBV7-9 and TRBJ1-2): DTGVSQNPRHKITKRGQNVTFRCDPISEHNRLYWYRQTLGQGPEFLTYFQNEAQLEKSRLLSDRFSAERPKGSFSTLEIQRTEQGDSAMYLCASTPGETGYGYTFGSGTRLTVV.

V gene TRBV2 combines with J gene TRBJ2-1; TRBD1 aligns across 12 bases. With V trimmed by 9 bases and J by 5 bases, 11 bases remained unmatched. Germline V gives CDR1 SNHLY, CDR2 FYNNEI. This CDR3 comprises 16 residues. The CDR3 DNA sequence: TGTGCCAGGGGACAGGGGGCTAGCGGGCACCACAATGAGCAGTTCTTC. It encodes CARGQGASGHHNEQFF. The complete variable domain, with remaining parts taken from reference TRBV2 and TRBJ2-1, reads EPEVTQTPSHQVTQMGQEVILRCVPISNHLYFYWYRQILGQKVEFLVSFYNNEISEKSEIFDDQFSVERPDGSNFTLKIRSTKLEDSAMYFCARGQGASGHHNEQFFGPGTRLTVL.

This clone was seen only once. V is TRBV30 and J is TRBJ2-1, with TRBD2 identical over 12 bases. Germline V CDR1 and CDR2: GTSNPN, SVGIG (reference sequence). V was pared by 2 bases and J by 7 bases, with 15 bases of the junction left unmatched. This CDR3 spans 18 amino acids. DNA of the CDR3: TGTGCCTGGAGTCTCGCTAGCGGGAGGGCCTTGGATTATAATGAGCAGTTCTTC. Translating it yields CAWSLASGRALDYNEQFF.

V and J are TRBV18 and TRBJ2-1, with D tentatively TRBD2 (5 bases). V lost 5 bases and J lost 5, with 13 bases in between. Germline V gene data show CDR1 as KGHSH and CDR2 as LQKENI. The CDR3 is 14 amino acids. The CDR3 DNA is TGTGCCAGCTCAGACGGAGGCCGTCACAATGAGCAGTTCTTC. It specifies CASSDGGRHNEQFF.

Concerning this clone itself: In the same sample, other DNA sequences code for this CDR3. V is TRBV30 and J is TRBJ2-2; D possibly corresponds to TRBD2 (5 bases). This CDR3 contains 15 residues. Trimming took off 0 bases at V and 2 bases at J, with 10 bases between the two ends. CDR1 GTSNPN and CDR2 SVGIG come from the germline V gene (reference sequence). The CDR3 coding sequence is TGTGCCTGGAGTGTACGACTAACTAACACCGGGGAGCTGTTTTTT. Protein: CAWSVRLTNTGELFF.

V and J are TRBV4-3 and TRBJ2-7, with D possibly TRBD2 on 6 matching bases. CDR1 and CDR2 from the germline V gene are LGHNA and YSLEER. The CDR3 is 15 residues long. Trimming stripped 4 bases from V and 0 bases from J, with 13 bases between. CDR3 region: CASSPVSGNSYEQYF. The CDR3 DNA sequence: TGCGCCAGCAGCCCAGTTAGCGGAAACTCCTACGAGCAGTACTTC.

The chain has TRBV2 and TRBJ1-1; no firm D call. Germline CDR1 SNHLY, CDR2 FYNNEI. CDR3 size: 11 residues. V was clipped by 3 bases and J by 7 bases, with 6 bases between them. The CDR3 loop reads CASSERVEAFF. CDR3 DNA: TGTGCCAGCAGTGAGCGGGTTGAAGCTTTCTTT.

The genes are TRBV30 and TRBJ1-1; D is uncertain. The CDR3 totals 13 residues. The V end was cut by 2 bases, the J end by 6 bases, with 13 bases between. Germline CDR1 reads GTSNPN; CDR2 reads SVGIG (reference sequence). In DNA form, the CDR3 reads TGTGCCTGGAGTTTTATAATCCGCGCTGAAGCTTTCTTT. Its translation: CAWSFIIRAEAFF.

The gene calls are TRBV6-1 and TRBJ2-5; TRBD2 matches at 7 bases. The CDR3 extends over 14 amino acids. Trimming at V came to 7 bases and at J to 4 bases, leaving 9 bases not matched to a gene. In germline, CDR1 is MNHNS, CDR2 SASEGT. The CDR3 nucleotides are TGTGCCAGCATCCTATGGGGGGGGATAGAGACCCAGTACTTC. This sequence encodes CASILWGGIETQYF.

The genes are TRBV19 and TRBJ2-5; TRBD1 aligns across 9 bases. The CDR3 spans 15 residues. The V gene's germline CDR1 is LNHDA and CDR2 SQIVND (reference sequence). Germline trimming cut 6 bases from V and 5 bases from J; bases unmatched to any gene: 10. CDR3 protein: CASSNKDRGGETQYF. The CDR3 nucleotides are TGTGCCAGTAGCAACAAGGACAGGGGCGGGGAGACCCAGTACTTC.

By sample share, this clone is medium-sized. V and J are TRBV5-1 and TRBJ2-7; no clear D gene. The CDR3 length is 12 residues. V gave up 0 bases and J gave up 6 bases, with 7 bases separating them. Per germline, CDR1 SGHRS and CDR2 YFSETQ. CDR3 DNA: TGCGCCAGCAGCTTGGACGAGGCCGAGCAGTACTTC. Amino acid sequence: CASSLDEAEQYF.

This chain joins TRBV5-1 and TRBJ1-2; 7 bases map to TRBD1. V lost 3 bases, J lost 7 bases, and 6 bases stayed unmatched. Germline assignment: CDR1 SGHRS and CDR2 YFSETQ. This CDR3 contains 13 residues. Here the CDR3 reads CASSYTGASGYTF. The DNA for the CDR3 is TGCGCCAGCAGCTACACAGGGGCCTCTGGCTACACCTTC.

This chain connects TRBV4-1 to TRBJ2-7, with D uncertain. Per germline, CDR1 MGHRA and CDR2 YSYEKL. V lost 0 bases to trimming and J lost 9 bases, with 9 bases between them. This CDR3 is built from 12 residues. The CDR3 DNA reads as TGCGCCAGCAGCCAAGATCCCCCGGTGCAGTACTTC. Protein product: CASSQDPPVQYF.

This clone appeared a single time. In DNA, the CDR3 is TGTGCCAGCAGCTACAGGGTGGACTATGGCTACACCTTC. Its translation: CASSYRVDYGYTF. V gene TRBV13 combines with J gene TRBJ1-2, with a tentative D call TRBD1 (6 bases). There are 13 residues in the CDR3. The V end was cut by 4 bases, the J end by 3 bases, with 9 bases between. Germline CDR1 reads PRHDT; CDR2 reads FYEKMQ (reference sequence).

V gene TRBV30 combines with J gene TRBJ1-5, with D perhaps TRBD1 (6 bases). V gave up 3 bases and J gave up 2 bases, with 17 bases separating them. The CDR3 consists of 16 residues. Germline V CDR1 and CDR2: GTSNPN, SVGIG (reference sequence). The chain's CDR3 is CAWRGGRSGGNQPQHF. As DNA, the CDR3 is TGTGCCTGGAGAGGGGGACGGTCGGGCGGCAATCAGCCCCAGCATTTT.

The chain links TRBV29-1 to TRBJ1-2; 7 positions agree with TRBD1. The CDR3 runs to 14 residues. CDR1 is SQVTM, CDR2 ANQGSEA, per germline. V lost 1 base to trimming and J lost 4 bases; unmatched junction nucleotides: 6. The CDR3 DNA follows: TGCAGCGTTGAAGGTCAGGGGGTAGGCTATGGCTACACCTTC. Its translation: CSVEGQGVGYGYTF.

This chain uses TRBV6-1 with TRBJ2-5; TRBD2 is a possible D gene (5 bases). Judging by the DNA end, TRBJ2-7 fits better; the J call may be wrong. The CDR3 sequence is 14 residues long. Per germline, CDR1 MNHNS and CDR2 SASEGT. The CDR3: CASTRLGKSYEQYF. The CDR3 DNA reads as TGTGCCAGCACCCGCCTCGGGAAATCCTACGAGCAGTACTTC.

V usage is TRBV14 and J usage is TRBJ2-2; D not certain. CDR1 is SGHDN, CDR2 FVKESK, per germline. This CDR3 has 15 residues. V lost 1 base and J lost 4, with 10 bases in between. The CDR3 sequence: CASSQVQRGTGELFF. The DNA of the CDR3 is TGTGCCAGCAGCCAAGTCCAGCGAGGCACCGGGGAGCTGTTTTTT. The variable domain in full, completed from reference TRBV14 and TRBJ2-2, reads EAGVTQFPSHSVIEKGQTVTLRCDPISGHDNLYWYRRVMGKEIKFLLHFVKESKQDESGMPNNRFLAERTGGTYSTLKVQPAELEDSGVYFCASSQVQRGTGELFFGEGSRLTVL.

V and J are TRBV2 and TRBJ2-3; 10 bases match TRBD2. The J segment lost 1 base and the V segment lost 3 bases, leaving 1 base of the junction unmatched. Germline assignment: CDR1 SNHLY and CDR2 FYNNEI. The CDR3 runs to 15 residues. The CDR3 region has the DNA TGTGCCAGCAGTGATGGGACTAGCGGCACAGATACGCAGTATTTT. Protein sequence: CASSDGTSGTDTQYF. Full variable domain (remainder filled in from reference TRBV2 and TRBJ2-3): EPEVTQTPSHQVTQMGQEVILRCVPISNHLYFYWYRQILGQKVEFLVSFYNNEISEKSEIFDDQFSVERPDGSNFTLKIRSTKLEDSAMYFCASSDGTSGTDTQYFGPGTRLTVL.

The J gene is TRBJ1-5, the V gene TRBV4-3; D gene unclear. The CDR3 spans 16 residues. Trimming removed 0 bases from V and 7 bases from J, with 16 bases in between. The germline V gene encodes CDR1 LGHNA and CDR2 YSLEER. In DNA, the CDR3 is TGCGCCAGCAGCCAAGATTATATGAATTTCGGGCAGCCCCAGCATTTT. It yields the protein CASSQDYMNFGQPQHF.

V usage is TRBV15 and J usage is TRBJ1-5, with unresolved D. CDR1 is LNHNV, CDR2 YYDKDF, per germline (reference sequence). V shed 1 base and J shed 5 bases, with 6 bases lying between them. This CDR3 has 13 amino acids. This chain's CDR3 is CATSRGPDQPQHF. CDR3 in DNA: TGTGCCACCAGCAGAGGTCCGGATCAGCCCCAGCATTTT.

This sequence joins TRBV4-3 and TRBJ2-1, with 8 bases aligning to TRBD1. With 0 bases clipped from V and 0 bases from J, the junction kept 7 bases outside the gene matches. Germline loops: CDR1 LGHNA, CDR2 YSLEER. The CDR3 is 18 residues long. CDR3 sequence reads: CASSQEGDRLYSYNEQFF. The CDR3 nucleotides read TGCGCCAGCAGCCAAGAAGGGGACAGGCTTTACTCCTACAATGAGCAGTTCTTC.

The chain recombines TRBV4-3 with TRBJ2-7; perhaps TRBD2 as D (7 bases). V lost 0 bases and J 3 bases, leaving 12 bases between the germline ends. CDR1 LGHNA and CDR2 YSLEER come from the germline V gene. CDR3 size: 15 residues. The CDR3 sequence: CASSQDGGTSYEQYF. The CDR3, as DNA: TGCGCCAGCAGCCAAGACGGGGGGACAAGCTACGAGCAGTACTTC.

The V and J genes are TRBV14 and TRBJ2-7; 9 bases agree with TRBD1. CDR1 and CDR2 (germline): SGHDN, FVKESK. V dropped 1 base and J dropped 5; count of bases not matched to a gene: 6. CDR3 size: 15 residues. The CDR3, as DNA: TGTGCCAGCAGCCAAGCTCTACAGGGGGCAGACGAGCAGTACTTC. As protein: CASSQALQGADEQYF.